Listed below are T cell receptor beta chains from one sample, sequenced in a study of Ad26.COV2.S vaccination and SARS-CoV-2 variants. Produced via immunoSEQ multiplex PCR; TCRdb's table is partial and in-frame only. The repertoire holds some 300,000 clones, with around four fifths as singletons. Sequenced material: peripheral blood, taken in a trial of Ad26.COV2.S vaccine versus placebo. These receptor sequences come from a person between 18 and 59 years old who received the Ad26.COV2.S COVID-19 vaccine or a placebo. Each CDR3 is given with its conserved first and last residue. The order of the fields is V gene, clone size, J gene, D gene, CDR3 protein, CDR3 DNA. D genes are given only for firm matches. For some rows the clone size is stated as once, few or many, or as a class when expanded; others skip it.

v_gene: TRBV2; abundance: NA; j_gene: TRBJ1-1; d_gene: NA; CDR3aa: CASRGGLTNTEAFF; CDR3nt: TGTGCCAGCAGGGGGGGGCTGACGAACACTGAAGCTTTCTTT
v_gene: TRBV7-2; abundance: NA; j_gene: TRBJ2-3; d_gene: NA; CDR3aa: CASSLTQNLGDTQYF; CDR3nt: TGTGCCAGCAGCTTAACCCAGAACCTAGGAGATACGCAGTATTTT
v_gene: TRBV5-1; abundance: NA; j_gene: TRBJ1-1; d_gene: NA; CDR3aa: CASSLVAAVMNTEAFF; CDR3nt: TGCGCCAGCAGCTTGGTAGCAGCAGTAATGAACACTGAAGCTTTCTTT
v_gene: TRBV3-1/TRBV3-2; abundance: NA; j_gene: TRBJ1-2; d_gene: TRBD1; CDR3aa: CASSSRTGDRSDTF; CDR3nt: TGTGCCAGCAGCTCTAGGACAGGGGATCGTTCGGACACCTTC
v_gene: TRBV9; abundance: NA; j_gene: TRBJ2-1; d_gene: TRBD1; CDR3aa: CASSVAPTGGTTMGEQFF; CDR3nt: TGTGCCAGCAGCGTTGCCCCGACAGGGGGAACGACAATGGGCGAGCAGTTCTTC
v_gene: TRBV18; abundance: NA; j_gene: TRBJ2-5; d_gene: TRBD1; CDR3aa: CASSPDREETQYF; CDR3nt: TGTGCCAGCTCCCCAGACAGGGAAGAGACCCAGTACTTC
v_gene: TRBV2; abundance: NA; j_gene: TRBJ2-1; d_gene: NA; CDR3aa: CASSELWLRKREQFF; CDR3nt: TGTGCCAGCAGTGAATTGTGGCTGCGGAAGCGTGAGCAGTTCTTC
v_gene: TRBV24-1; abundance: NA; j_gene: TRBJ1-4; d_gene: TRBD1; CDR3aa: CATSDPGTGDEKLFF; CDR3nt: TGTGCCACCAGTGACCCCGGGACAGGGGATGAAAAACTGTTTTTT
v_gene: TRBV6-5; abundance: NA; j_gene: TRBJ1-4; d_gene: NA; CDR3aa: CASSYKGPSFSEKLFF; CDR3nt: TGTGCCAGCAGTTACAAGGGCCCCTCTTTTAGTGAAAAACTGTTTTTT
v_gene: TRBV19; abundance: NA; j_gene: TRBJ1-5; d_gene: TRBD1; CDR3aa: CASSIAGRGIGNQPQHF; CDR3nt: TGTGCCAGTAGTATAGCGGGCAGGGGGATCGGCAATCAGCCCCAGCATTTT
v_gene: TRBV28; abundance: NA; j_gene: TRBJ1-2; d_gene: NA; CDR3aa: CASRLPGGGGYTF; CDR3nt: TGTGCCAGCAGGCTCCCCGGGGGGGGAGGCTACACCTTC
v_gene: TRBV28; abundance: NA; j_gene: TRBJ2-7; d_gene: TRBD2; CDR3aa: CASSYQRGVLEQYF; CDR3nt: TGTGCCAGCAGTTACCAGCGGGGGGTTCTCGAGCAGTACTTC
v_gene: TRBV28; abundance: NA; j_gene: TRBJ2-7; d_gene: NA; CDR3aa: CASTRGGPYEQYF; CDR3nt: TGTGCCAGCACCCGGGGTGGACCCTACGAGCAGTACTTC
v_gene: TRBV19; abundance: few; j_gene: TRBJ2-7; d_gene: NA; CDR3aa: CASSTPFREGLYF; CDR3nt: TGTGCCAGTAGTACCCCATTTAGAGAGGGTCTGTACTTC
v_gene: TRBV15; abundance: NA; j_gene: TRBJ1-6; d_gene: NA; CDR3aa: CATSPESATNSPLHF; CDR3nt: TGTGCCACCAGCCCAGAGAGCGCAACTAATTCACCCCTCCACTTT
v_gene: TRBV18; abundance: NA; j_gene: TRBJ1-5; d_gene: TRBD1; CDR3aa: CASSPTGGSVSYSNQPQHF; CDR3nt: TGTGCCAGCTCACCTACAGGGGGCTCTGTTTCTTATAGCAATCAGCCCCAGCATTTT
v_gene: TRBV7-9; abundance: NA; j_gene: TRBJ2-7; d_gene: NA; CDR3aa: CASSSTVARSRRGYEQYF; CDR3nt: TGTGCCAGCAGCTCAACCGTCGCCAGGTCCCGGCGAGGATACGAGCAGTACTTC
v_gene: TRBV3-1/TRBV3-2; abundance: NA; j_gene: TRBJ1-2; d_gene: TRBD1; CDR3aa: CASSHWGQDNYGYTF; CDR3nt: TGTGCCAGCAGCCACTGGGGACAGGATAACTATGGCTACACCTTC
v_gene: TRBV5-5; abundance: NA; j_gene: TRBJ2-2; d_gene: NA; CDR3aa: CASSQTGGTGELFF; CDR3nt: TGTGCCAGCAGCCAAACCGGGGGCACCGGGGAGCTGTTTTTT
v_gene: TRBV5-1; abundance: NA; j_gene: TRBJ2-5; d_gene: NA; CDR3aa: CASAFQETQYF; CDR3nt: TGCGCCAGCGCCTTTCAAGAGACCCAGTACTTC
v_gene: TRBV3-1/TRBV3-2; abundance: once; j_gene: TRBJ2-1; d_gene: TRBD2; CDR3aa: CASSPGLAGTYNEQFF; CDR3nt: TGTGCCAGCAGCCCGGGACTAGCGGGGACCTACAATGAGCAGTTCTTC
v_gene: TRBV28; abundance: NA; j_gene: TRBJ2-5; d_gene: NA; CDR3aa: CATSRGGYQETQYF; CDR3nt: TGTGCCACCTCCAGAGGAGGGTACCAAGAGACCCAGTACTTC
v_gene: TRBV5-1; abundance: NA; j_gene: TRBJ1-2; d_gene: NA; CDR3aa: CASSLGFGMYGYTF; CDR3nt: TGCGCCAGCAGCTTGGGCTTTGGGATGTATGGCTACACCTTC
v_gene: TRBV19; abundance: NA; j_gene: TRBJ1-5; d_gene: TRBD1; CDR3aa: CASKSGGQGQPQHF; CDR3nt: TGTGCCAGTAAAAGTGGGGGACAGGGTCAGCCCCAGCATTTT